A single sample is the source of the 8 T cell receptor beta chains below, sequenced in a study of long-term antiretroviral therapy in people with HIV. Assay version v3.0 of immunoSEQ was used, and it was run at survey level. Sequenced by immunoSEQ multiplex PCR; TCRdb stores in-frame clones only, minus some. Of 30,000 to 50,000 clones in the sample, 65% to 90% were seen once. The material sequenced was unsorted PBMCs, taken just before starting antiretroviral therapy. The receptors shown here come from a woman between 18 and 29 years old with HIV.

The J gene is TRBJ2-1, the V gene TRBV6-6; possible D gene TRBD2, 7 bases. CDR1 is MNHNY and CDR2 is SVGAGI in the germline V gene (reference sequence). The V and J ends lost 8 bases and 5 bases respectively, with 16 bases between them. The CDR3 has 14 amino acids. This chain's CDR3 is CASYLSGTHNEQFF. CDR3 nucleotides: TGTGCCAGCTACTTGAGCGGGACACACAATGAGCAGTTCTTC.

The rearrangement uses TRBV28 and TRBJ2-7, with 10 positions matching TRBD2. Germline loops: CDR1 MDHEN, CDR2 SYDVKM. This CDR3 is 16 amino acids long. Trimming at V came to 4 bases and at J to 0 bases, leaving 6 bases not matched to a gene. The CDR3: CASSWGLAKLSYEQYF. CDR3 nucleotide sequence: TGTGCCAGCAGTTGGGGACTAGCGAAACTCTCCTACGAGCAGTACTTC.

The chain links TRBV18 to TRBJ1-5; TRBD1 matches 11 bases. Germline V gene lookup returns CDR1 KGHSH and CDR2 LQKENI. Germline trimming cut 6 bases from V and 8 bases from J; bases unmatched to any gene: 6. The length of the CDR3 is 14 residues. CDR3 in DNA: TGTGCCAGCTCCAGGGGGACAGGGGGGGAGCCCCAGCATTTT. Amino acid sequence: CASSRGTGGEPQHF.

V usage is TRBV27 and J usage is TRBJ2-1, with D hard to call. CDR1 is MNHEY and CDR2 is SMNVEV in the germline V gene (reference sequence). The V gene lost 4 bases and the J gene lost 0 bases, with 10 bases spanning the gap. The CDR3 contains 15 residues. The CDR3 region has the DNA TGTGCCAGCAGTTACTACCTCAGCTCCTACAATGAGCAGTTCTTC. Protein product: CASSYYLSSYNEQFF.

The rearrangement uses TRBV19 and TRBJ2-7, with D possibly TRBD1 on 6 matching bases. The length of the CDR3 is 14 residues. Trimming took off 3 bases at V and 4 bases at J, with 13 bases between the two ends. Per germline, CDR1 LNHDA and CDR2 SQIVND (reference sequence). CDR3 bases: TGTGCCAGTAGTATTTACCACGGGACATACGAGCAGTACTTC. Protein: CASSIYHGTYEQYF. The whole variable domain, filled in from reference TRBV19 and TRBJ2-7, reads DGGITQSPKYLFRKEGQNVTLSCEQNLNHDAMYWYRQDPGQGLRLIYYSQIVNDFQKGDIAEGYSVSREKKESFPLTVTSAQKNPTAFYLCASSIYHGTYEQYFGPGTRLTVT.

V usage is TRBV6-5 and J usage is TRBJ1-5; D remains ambiguous. Trimming removed 6 bases at V and 0 bases at J, with 12 bases between. The CDR3 is 15 residues long. Germline assignment: CDR1 MNHEY and CDR2 SVGAGI. The CDR3 nucleotides read TGTGCCAGCAGGCGTAGTGGAAATAGCAATCAGCCCCAGCATTTT. Its translation is CASRRSGNSNQPQHF.

DNA of the CDR3: TGTGCCAGCAGTTTATCTCCGCAGACCTACGAGCAGTACTTC. Translating gives CASSLSPQTYEQYF. This rearrangement joins TRBV28 to TRBJ2-7; D is unclear. The CDR3 runs 14 residues. Trimming pared 1 base from V and 2 bases from J, leaving 9 bases between. Germline CDR1 reads MDHEN; CDR2 reads SYDVKM.

V usage is TRBV28 and J usage is TRBJ2-7; D not certain. Germline V lookup: CDR1 MDHEN, CDR2 SYDVKM. This CDR3 is 13 amino acids long. The V end was cut by 3 bases, the J end by 0 bases, with 6 bases between. DNA for the CDR3: TGTGCCAGCAGTTTCTTTGACTCCTACGAGCAGTACTTC. Protein product: CASSFFDSYEQYF.